What follows are 18 T cell receptor beta chains derived from one specimen sequenced in a study of metastatic and nonmetastatic thyroid tumors (dated by TCRdb to 2020 to 2021). No patient had received any treatment before thyroid surgery. Library prep was done by PCR. TCRdb shows the sequencer as Illumina HiSeq 4000. The public reads were reanalyzed by TCRdb: fastp trimming at Q25, MiXCR alignment, in-frame beta chains only. The sample table lists more than 25,000 clones, 7% to 9% of them with a count of one. The biggest ten clones account for about 39% of the sample. The specimen was blood. The receptors come from a female donor with papillary thyroid cancer or a benign thyroid nodule (not recorded which). Some clones in this sample may be carry-over from other donors' samples.

This clone has ten or more counts. The sample carries other DNA sequences with the same CDR3. The V call is TRBV20-1, the J call TRBJ1-2; TRBD1 aligns across 8 bases. Germline-derived CDR1 and CDR2 are DFQATT and SNEGSKA (reference sequence). This CDR3 contains 14 residues. The trim removed 2 bases at V and 1 base at J, leaving 3 bases unmatched. DNA of the CDR3: TGCAGTGCTAGAACGACAGGGGATAACTATGGCTACACCTTC. This sequence encodes CSARTTGDNYGYTF.

At least ten counts were recorded for this clone. The chain combines TRBV18 with TRBJ2-1, with 13 bases aligning to TRBD2. Per germline, CDR1 KGHSH and CDR2 LQKENI. CDR3 size: 20 residues. V lost 3 bases, J lost 0 bases, and 11 bases stayed unmatched. The CDR3 DNA is TGTGCCAGCTCACCCCCCCGACTAGCGGGGGGCGAAAGCTCCTACAATGAGCAGTTCTTC. Amino acids: CASSPPRLAGGESSYNEQFF.

This clone is categorized as medium-sized. The V and J genes are TRBV6-1 and TRBJ2-3; D unclear. Germline CDR1 MNHNS, CDR2 SASEGT. V lost 7 bases and J 6 bases, leaving 8 bases between the germline ends. CDR3 length: 11 residues. The DNA of the CDR3 is TGTGCCAGCACCCTTGGGGATACGCAGTATTTT. It codes for CASTLGDTQYF.

The table lists this clone with many counts. The chain uses TRBV5-1 and TRBJ2-5; 8 bases are a match to TRBD2. CDR3 size: 15 residues. After removal of 4 bases from V and 5 bases from J, the junction contained 10 bases not matched to a gene. Germline V gene sequence: CDR1 SGHRS, CDR2 YFSETQ. The chain's CDR3 is CASSHGTSAPETQYF. The DNA of the CDR3 is TGCGCCAGCAGCCACGGGACTAGTGCCCCCGAGACCCAGTACTTC.

This clone was seen at least ten times. The chain couples TRBV4-1 to TRBJ2-7; D perhaps matches TRBD1 (5 bases). CDR1 and CDR2 (germline): MGHRA, YSYEKL. V was clipped by 1 base and J by 4 bases, with 11 bases between them. This CDR3 is built from 14 residues. CDR3 DNA sequence: TGCGCCAGCAGCCAAGTAAGGACACTGTACGAGCAGTACTTC. This translates into CASSQVRTLYEQYF.

The chain has TRBV20-1 and TRBJ2-6; maybe TRBD2 (5 bases). V was cut by 5 bases and J by 1 base, with 9 bases left in between. The CDR3 totals 14 residues. CDR1 is DFQATT and CDR2 is SNEGSKA in the germline V gene (reference sequence). The CDR3 region has the DNA TGCAGTGCTCAACGGGGATCTGGGGCCAACGTCCTGACTTTC. This codes for CSAQRGSGANVLTF.

This clone was picked up many times. The genes are TRBV27 and TRBJ2-7; 11 bases are a match to TRBD2. The CDR3 extends over 14 amino acids. Per the germline V gene, CDR1 is MNHEY and CDR2 is SMNVEV (reference sequence). With 7 bases clipped from V and 3 bases from J, the junction kept 5 bases outside the gene matches. In nucleotides, the CDR3 is TGTGCCAGCACCTCGGGGACTAGCGGCTACGAGCAGTACTTC. It is translated as CASTSGTSGYEQYF.

This clone was picked up many times. This chain uses TRBV30 with TRBJ1-6; no definite D call. Germline CDR1 GTSNPN, CDR2 SVGIG (reference sequence). This CDR3 is 13 amino acids long. V was trimmed by 0 bases and J by 14 bases, leaving 14 bases between them. CDR3 amino acids: CAWSVPVPLALHF. CDR3 in DNA: TGTGCCTGGAGTGTCCCGGTCCCTCTGGCCCTCCACTTT.

In this sample, this clone turned up many times. The rearrangement links TRBV28 to TRBJ2-7; tentative D call: TRBD2 (6 bases). V shed 5 bases and J shed 3 bases, with 17 bases lying between them. The germline gives CDR1 MDHEN, CDR2 SYDVKM. This CDR3 contains 15 residues. The chain's CDR3 is CASSHGGGTYYEQYF. DNA for the CDR3: TGTGCCAGCAGTCACGGTGGGGGGACGTACTACGAGCAGTACTTC.

This clone was counted at least ten times. The chain uses TRBV7-8 and TRBJ2-1; 7 bases align to TRBD1. V dropped 5 bases and J dropped 6; count of bases not matched to a gene: 4. This CDR3 comprises 13 residues. The germline V gene has CDR1 SGHVS and CDR2 FQNEAQ. CDR3 sequence: CASSQGTANEQFF. DNA of the CDR3: TGTGCCAGCAGCCAAGGGACAGCCAATGAGCAGTTCTTC.

This clone was seen repeatedly, ten times or more. This chain links TRBV24-1 with TRBJ1-3; D not resolved. Germline CDR1 is KGHDR and CDR2 is SFDVKD. V shed 4 bases and J shed 2 bases, with 14 bases lying between them. CDR3 length: 16 amino acids. CDR3 nucleotide sequence: TGTGCCACCAGTGACCCCAACCCAAAGACTGGAAACACCATATATTTT. Protein product: CATSDPNPKTGNTIYF.

This clone was observed at least ten times. A read error is possible here, since a much larger clone lies one base away. The V call is TRBV7-2, the J call TRBJ2-7; no definite D call. The V gene's germline CDR1 is SGHTA and CDR2 FQGNSA. CDR3 length: 12 amino acids. This CDR3 reads CASSFPGYGQYF. The CDR3 DNA follows: TGTGCCAGCAGCTTCCCAGGCTACGGGCAGTACTTC.

This clone was seen at least ten times. The V gene is TRBV4-2, the J gene TRBJ1-2; tentatively, D is TRBD1 (6 bases). V lost 0 bases and J 4 bases, leaving 12 bases between the germline ends. Germline values: CDR1 LGHNA, CDR2 YNFKEQ. The CDR3 totals 15 residues. The CDR3 here is CASSQDTGTVYGYTF. The CDR3 DNA sequence: TGTGCCAGCAGCCAAGATACAGGGACCGTCTATGGCTACACCTTC.

This clone appeared many times. The chain carries TRBV2 and TRBJ2-5, with TRBD1 as a possible D gene (6 bases). CDR3 length: 12 residues. In germline, CDR1 is SNHLY, CDR2 FYNNEI. Trimming removed 7 bases at V and 4 bases at J, with 10 bases between. The chain's CDR3 is CASIGQTETQYF. In nucleotides, the CDR3 is TGTGCCAGCATAGGACAGACAGAGACCCAGTACTTC. Using reference TRBV2 and TRBJ2-5 for the parts outside the CDR3, the full variable domain is EPEVTQTPSHQVTQMGQEVILRCVPISNHLYFYWYRQILGQKVEFLVSFYNNEISEKSEIFDDQFSVERPDGSNFTLKIRSTKLEDSAMYFCASIGQTETQYFGPGTRLLVL.

This clone showed up just a few times. A much larger clone differs from this one at a single base, so this may be a read error. The same CDR3 can be traced to other DNA sequences in this sample. The chain is built from TRBV19 and TRBJ1-5, with D tentatively TRBD1 (5 bases). This CDR3 has 13 residues. Germline loops: CDR1 LNHDA, CDR2 SQIVND (reference sequence). The CDR3 is CASSPGTNQPQHF. The CDR3 DNA reads TGCGCCAGTAGTCCCGGGACTAATCAGCCCCAGCATTTT.

This clone has just one count. The rearrangement joins TRBV20-1 to TRBJ1-3; D is unclear. Trimming left V 4 bases short and J 0 bases short, with 16 bases between. Per germline, CDR1 DFQATT and CDR2 SNEGSKA (reference sequence). This CDR3 spans 16 amino acids. CDR3 in amino acids: CSAIPTRLSSGNTIYF. The CDR3 DNA reads TGCAGTGCTATTCCTACTAGGCTAAGCTCTGGAAACACCATATATTTT.

This clone was recorded at least ten times. The chain employs TRBV6-5 and TRBJ2-2, with 7 nucleotides matching TRBD1. The germline V gene has CDR1 MNHEY and CDR2 SVGAGI. V gave up 0 bases and J gave up 4 bases; unmatched junction bases: 8. The CDR3 covers 17 residues. The CDR3 region has the DNA TGTGCCAGCAGTTACTCAGGGGGCATTGCCCCCACCGGGGAGCTGTTTTTT. It translates to CASSYSGGIAPTGELFF.

This clone was seen a handful of times. Possible read error: a much larger clone is one base away. This chain connects TRBV2 to TRBJ1-1; D not certain. CDR3 length: 16 amino acids. Per the germline V gene, CDR1 is SNHLY and CDR2 is FYNNEI. CDR3 bases: TGTGCCAGCAGTGTAGTACTGAGGTTCGGGAACACTGGAGCTTTCTTT. Its protein is CASSVVLRFGNTGAFF.